The table lists the clone carrying this TCR beta chain with a few counts. Its antigen remains unidentified. Germline lookup yields CDR1 SQVTM and CDR2 ANQGSEA. V shed 7 bases and J 9 bases; nucleotides not matched to a gene: 6. CDR3 length equals 12 residues. The sample belongs to a study of cytomegalovirus exposure and HLA in healthy donors. Study conclusions and caveats: The later analysis indicated that the majority of CMV-associated TCR beta chains appeared HLA-restricted. Judged likely to be a sequencing artifact was a cluster of highly shared sequence variants. It emerged from a later analysis that several of the most significant clusters appeared to be linked to common viral pathogens. The authors confirmed in vitro that a few CMV-associated chains were specific for CMV antigens.

60 Vbeta and 13 Jbeta primers were used in PCR. Clones were sequenced by immunoSEQ multiplex PCR, and TCRdb holds only the in-frame ones, with some missing. The sample has 75,000 to 90,000 clones; almost 80% are singletons. Sequences were obtained from PBMCs. The V and J genes are TRBV29-1 and TRBJ2-1, with TRBD2 matching 10 bases. The sequence was obtained from a woman aged 40 to 50 in good health and CMV-seropositive. DNA for the CDR3: TGCAGCGCTGGGACTAGCGTTGGTGAGCAGTTCTTC. This encodes CSAGTSVGEQFF.